Below are 10 T cell receptor beta chains sequenced from a single sample in a study of blood T cells in healthy people across ages. Next came a second PCR, run for roughly 6 to 11 cycles, which used a sample-barcoded 5' primer along with a J-beta primer mix. Via MiXCR, TCRdb re-called the 5' RACE reads, giving one row per CDR3 protein. Among more than 800,000 distinct CDR3 sequences listed, under 35% were seen once. The material sequenced was blood. The receptors were gathered from an elderly woman in good health.

Many counts were recorded for this clonotype. This sequence joins TRBV7-9 and TRBJ2-5, with TRBD2 matching 7 bases. Trimming at V came to 0 bases and at J to 9 bases, leaving 1 base not matched to a gene. This CDR3 is built from 12 residues. Germline CDR1 and CDR2: SEHNR and FQNEAQ (reference sequence). The CDR3 spells CASSLARGAQYF. In nucleotides, the CDR3 is TGTGCCAGCAGCTTAGCCCGGGGGGCCCAGTACTTC.

This clonotype has at least ten counts. The V gene is TRBV4-2, the J gene TRBJ1-2; 7 nucleotides agree with TRBD1. V lost 2 bases to trimming and J lost 4 bases; unmatched junction nucleotides: 7. Germline lookup yields CDR1 LGHNA and CDR2 YNFKEQ. This CDR3 region has 15 residues. Here the CDR3 DNA reads TGTGCCAGCAGCCAACAAGACAGGGTGGGCTATGGCTACACCTTC. Its protein product is CASSQQDRVGYGYTF.

The genes are TRBV15 and TRBJ1-2; unclear D gene. Germline V lookup: CDR1 LNHNV, CDR2 YYDKDF (reference sequence). This CDR3 contains 13 residues. V was cut by 0 bases and J by 9 bases, with 11 bases left in between. The CDR3 DNA is TGTGCCACCAGCAGAGATTATACATCGAGCTACACCTTC. Encoded protein: CATSRDYTSSYTF.

The V and J genes are TRBV27 and TRBJ2-2; D unclear. CDR1 and CDR2 (germline): MNHEY, SMNVEV (reference sequence). Trimming removed 6 bases at V and 0 bases at J, with 17 bases between. There are 17 residues in the CDR3. The CDR3 DNA reads TGTGCCAGCAGACGCCTAAACCCCTCCGCGAACACCGGGGAGCTGTTTTTT. Translating it yields CASRRLNPSANTGELFF.

The chain carries TRBV30 and TRBJ1-6; no clear D gene. Looked up from germline, CDR1 is GTSNPN and CDR2 is SVGIG (reference sequence). Trimming pared 0 bases from V and 6 bases from J, leaving 9 bases between. CDR3 length equals 14 residues. The CDR3 here is CAWSVVGTNSPLHF. CDR3 nucleotides: TGTGCCTGGAGTGTCGTGGGAACTAATTCACCCCTCCACTTT.

This clonotype was seen ten or more times. V usage is TRBV7-2 and J usage is TRBJ2-1, with TRBD1 identical over 10 bases. The V and J ends lost 0 bases and 12 bases, in that order; junction bases with no gene match: 2. Germline lookup yields CDR1 SGHTA and CDR2 FQGNSA. The CDR3 has 13 amino acids. For the CDR3, the DNA is TGTGCCAGCAGCTTAGCGGGGACAGGGGTGCAGTTCTTC. Translation: CASSLAGTGVQFF.

This clonotype was seen a handful of times. The genes are TRBV7-9 and TRBJ1-2; D is possibly TRBD1 (6 bases). This CDR3 comprises 14 residues. Germline V gene lookup returns CDR1 SEHNR and CDR2 FQNEAQ (reference sequence). Trimming pared 5 bases from V and 4 bases from J, leaving 14 bases between. The CDR3 reads CASSGRTVIYGYTF. DNA of the CDR3: TGTGCCAGCAGCGGACGGACAGTGATCTATGGCTACACCTTC.

This clonotype was seen ten or more times. The rearrangement joins TRBV6-2 or TRBV6-3 to TRBJ2-5, with 13 bases that match TRBD2. V lost 6 bases and J lost 2; bases outside the gene matches: 9. The CDR3 covers 17 residues. The germline V gene has CDR1 MNHEY and CDR2 SVGEGT. Here the CDR3 DNA reads TGTGCCAGCAGACACGGACTAGCGGGGGTCTATCAAGAGACCCAGTACTTC. This encodes CASRHGLAGVYQETQYF.

The V call is TRBV18, the J call TRBJ1-1; 7 positions match TRBD1. Germline CDR1 is KGHSH and CDR2 is LQKENI. V gave up 2 bases and J gave up 6 bases; unmatched junction bases: 3. This CDR3 region has 13 residues. CDR3 sequence reads: CASSPGTVAEAFF. The CDR3 region has the DNA TGTGCCAGCTCACCAGGGACAGTGGCTGAAGCTTTCTTT.

This clonotype was detected many times. The chain employs TRBV6-2 or TRBV6-3 and TRBJ2-1; 9 nucleotides line up with TRBD2. Germline values: CDR1 MNHEY, CDR2 SVGEGT. V trimming: 7 bases; J trimming: 3 bases; junction bases outside the gene matches: 7. The CDR3 has 15 amino acids. This chain's CDR3 is CASTLAGVVYNEQFF. CDR3 DNA: TGTGCCAGCACCTTAGCGGGGGTTGTCTACAATGAGCAGTTCTTC.